Sequencing of this T cell receptor beta chain was carried out in a study of shared clonotypes between healthy human individuals. With 2 bases clipped from V and 5 bases from J, the junction kept 7 bases outside the gene matches. Germline values: CDR1 SGHTA, CDR2 FQGNSA. This CDR3 region has 15 residues. CD8 cells classed as naive were CD45RO-negative and positively selected for CCR7, excluding terminally differentiated effector memory CD45RA+ cells. Each PCR replicate from the sorted subsets contained 150 to 200 ng DNA, which is some 30,000 T cell genomes. Produced via immunoSEQ multiplex PCR; TCRdb's table is partial and in-frame only. The table records around 2,000,000 clones, about 94% of them present only once.

The sample comprised naive CD8+ T cells sorted from blood. The clonotype was recovered from a man aged 18 to 30 in good health. The chain joins TRBV7-2 to TRBJ2-5; 8 bases are a match to TRBD1. CDR3 coding DNA: TGTGCCAGCAGCTTACCCCAGGGGGCGTCGGAGACCCAGTACTTC. Translation: CASSLPQGASETQYF.